Below are 10 T cell receptor beta chains sequenced from a single sample in a study of response to subunit inactivated influenza vaccine. TCRdb recomputed calls from the RT-PCR reads with MiXCR, one row per CDR3 protein. The sample consists of approximately 530,000 distinct CDR3 sequences, approximately 6.9% of them appearing once. Sequenced here: PBMCs from blood, sampled approximately 25 months after vaccination. All receptors derive from a man between 50 and 69 years old who received an inactivated influenza vaccine.

This clonotype was detected many times. V gene TRBV12-3 or TRBV12-4 combines with J gene TRBJ1-2; D remains ambiguous. Trimming removed 3 bases from V and 5 bases from J, with 13 bases in between. This CDR3 spans 14 amino acids. CDR3 residues: CASSLWDIGYGYTF. The CDR3 DNA follows: TGTGCCAGCAGTTTGTGGGATATAGGGTATGGCTACACCTTC.

This clonotype came up a few times. This chain uses TRBV12-3 or TRBV12-4 with TRBJ1-2, with D possibly TRBD1 on 5 matching bases. Trimming took off 0 bases at V and 0 bases at J, with 11 bases between the two ends. This CDR3 comprises 16 residues. The CDR3 nucleotides read TGTGCCAGCAGTTTAGCGCAGGGCAGTACTAACTATGGCTACACCTTC. Amino acid sequence: CASSLAQGSTNYGYTF.

This clonotype came up many times. The chain has TRBV5-1 and TRBJ2-2; D is unclear. CDR3 length equals 15 residues. Germline CDR1 SGHRS, CDR2 YFSETQ. V was trimmed by 2 bases and J by 0 bases, leaving 8 bases between them. The CDR3 region has the DNA TGCGCCAGCAGCTTTGACGTTGCGAACACCGGGGAGCTGTTTTTT. It yields the protein CASSFDVANTGELFF.

This clonotype was picked up a small number of times. The V gene is TRBV7-2, the J gene TRBJ2-7, with a possible D match to TRBD1 (6 bases). CDR1 SGHTA and CDR2 FQGNSA come from the germline V gene. The CDR3 is 16 amino acids. Trimming shortened V by 6 bases and J by 1 base, and 19 bases separated the two germline ends. The DNA of the CDR3 is TGTGCCAGCAGTCTTTTCCGAGGGACAAGTTCCTACGAGCAGTACTTC. It codes for CASSLFRGTSSYEQYF.

This clonotype was recorded at least ten times. The chain recombines TRBV12-3 or TRBV12-4 with TRBJ2-7; the D is unclear. V dropped 2 bases and J dropped 6 bases, with 5 bases sitting between them. The CDR3 extends over 11 amino acids. CDR3 sequence (DNA): TGTGCCAGCAGTTTATTCGCCGAGCAGTACTTC. Encoded protein: CASSLFAEQYF.

This clonotype has just a few counts. The chain links TRBV28 to TRBJ2-3; tentative D call: TRBD2 (5 bases). The V end lost 6 bases, the J end lost 1 base, and 20 bases lay between the germline ends. The CDR3 contains 17 residues. CDR1 MDHEN and CDR2 SYDVKM come from the germline V gene. CDR3 DNA: TGTGCCAGCAGCCCCACGTTACGAGCGGATGGCACAGATACGCAGTATTTT. It translates to CASSPTLRADGTDTQYF. Looking up the rest from reference TRBV28 and TRBJ2-3 gives the full variable domain: DVKVTQSSRYLVKRTGEKVFLECVQDMDHENMFWYRQDPGLGLRLIYFSYDVKMKEKGDIPEGYSVSREKKERFSLILESASTNQTSMYLCASSPTLRADGTDTQYFGPGTRLTVL.

This clonotype was detected only a few times. The CDR3 coding sequence is TGTGCCAGCAGCCAAACAGGGGGTAGAACCTACAATGAGCAGTTCTTC. It is translated as CASSQTGGRTYNEQFF. The V call is TRBV3-1, the J call TRBJ2-1; TRBD1 matches 8 bases. Losses at the gene ends were 2 bases for V and 2 bases for J; bases not matched to a gene: 5. Germline CDR1 and CDR2: LGHDT and YNNKEL (reference sequence). The CDR3 totals 16 residues.

This clonotype was seen more than once but under ten times. This chain uses TRBV3-1 with TRBJ1-2; TRBD1 aligns across 9 bases. V shed 4 bases, J shed 7 bases, and the junction held 13 bases outside the gene matches. The V gene's germline CDR1 is LGHDT and CDR2 YNNKEL (reference sequence). The CDR3 contains 16 residues. CDR3 amino acids: CASSPSPTGGEGGYTF. The CDR3 nucleotides read TGTGCCAGCAGCCCCTCCCCGACAGGGGGTGAGGGTGGCTACACCTTC.

This clonotype was counted between two and nine times. Here the CDR3 reads CARENRDAPSGYTF. CDR3 DNA sequence: TGTGCCAGAGAAAACCGGGACGCGCCCTCGGGCTACACCTTC. The chain employs TRBV2 and TRBJ1-2; weak D call: TRBD1 (5 bases). The CDR3 has 14 amino acids. V lost 9 bases and J 8 bases, leaving 22 bases between the germline ends. CDR1 is SNHLY, CDR2 FYNNEI, per germline.

V gene TRBV24-1 combines with J gene TRBJ2-2, with 12 positions matching TRBD2. V shed 4 bases and J 7 bases; nucleotides not matched to a gene: 3. The germline V gene encodes CDR1 KGHDR and CDR2 SFDVKD. There are 15 residues in the CDR3. DNA for the CDR3: TGTGCCACCAGTGACCTAGCGGGAGGGAACGGGGAGCTGTTTTTT. Amino acids: CATSDLAGGNGELFF.